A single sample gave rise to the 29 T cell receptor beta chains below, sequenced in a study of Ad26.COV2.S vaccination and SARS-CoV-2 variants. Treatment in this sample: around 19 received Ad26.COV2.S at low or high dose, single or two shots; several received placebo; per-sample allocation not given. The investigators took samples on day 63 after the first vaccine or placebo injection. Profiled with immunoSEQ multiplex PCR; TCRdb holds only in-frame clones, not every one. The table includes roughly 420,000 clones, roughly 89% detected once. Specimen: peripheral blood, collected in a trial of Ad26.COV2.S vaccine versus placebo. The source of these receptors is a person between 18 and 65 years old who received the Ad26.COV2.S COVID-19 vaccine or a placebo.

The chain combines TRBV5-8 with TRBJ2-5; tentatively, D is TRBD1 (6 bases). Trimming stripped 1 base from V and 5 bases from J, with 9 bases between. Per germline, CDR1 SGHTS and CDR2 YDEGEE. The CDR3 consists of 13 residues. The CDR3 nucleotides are TGTGCCAGCAGCTTGCAGAGGGGGGAGACCCAGTACTTC. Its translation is CASSLQRGETQYF.

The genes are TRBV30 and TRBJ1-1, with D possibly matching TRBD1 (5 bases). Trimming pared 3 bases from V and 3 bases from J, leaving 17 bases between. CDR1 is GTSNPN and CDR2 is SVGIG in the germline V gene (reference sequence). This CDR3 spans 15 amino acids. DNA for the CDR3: TGTGCCTGGAGAGGCTTTTCACAGGCCTACACTGAAGCTTTCTTT. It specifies CAWRGFSQAYTEAFF.

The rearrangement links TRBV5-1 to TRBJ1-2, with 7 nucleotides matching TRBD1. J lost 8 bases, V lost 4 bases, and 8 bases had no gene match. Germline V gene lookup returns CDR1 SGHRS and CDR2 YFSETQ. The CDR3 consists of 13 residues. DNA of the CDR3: TGCGCCAGCAGCCCCACAGGGGATGGCGGCTACACCTTC. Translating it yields CASSPTGDGGYTF.

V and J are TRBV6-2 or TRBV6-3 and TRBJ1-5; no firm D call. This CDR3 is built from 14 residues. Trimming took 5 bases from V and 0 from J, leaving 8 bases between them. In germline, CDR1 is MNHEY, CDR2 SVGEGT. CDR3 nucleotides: TGTGCCAGCAGTCGACCGTATAGCAATCAGCCCCAGCATTTT. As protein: CASSRPYSNQPQHF.

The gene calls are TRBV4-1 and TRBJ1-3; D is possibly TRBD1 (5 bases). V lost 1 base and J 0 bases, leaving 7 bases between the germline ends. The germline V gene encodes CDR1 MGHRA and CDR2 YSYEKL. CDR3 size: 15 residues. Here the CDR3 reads CASSQAQVSGNTIYF. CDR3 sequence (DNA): TGCGCCAGCAGCCAAGCACAGGTCTCTGGAAACACCATATATTTT.

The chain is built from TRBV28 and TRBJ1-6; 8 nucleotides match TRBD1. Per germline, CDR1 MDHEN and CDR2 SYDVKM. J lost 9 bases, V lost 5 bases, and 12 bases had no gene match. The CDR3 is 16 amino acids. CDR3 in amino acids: CASSLGQGWSGSPLHF. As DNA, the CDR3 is TGTGCCAGCAGTCTAGGACAGGGTTGGAGCGGTTCACCCCTCCACTTT.

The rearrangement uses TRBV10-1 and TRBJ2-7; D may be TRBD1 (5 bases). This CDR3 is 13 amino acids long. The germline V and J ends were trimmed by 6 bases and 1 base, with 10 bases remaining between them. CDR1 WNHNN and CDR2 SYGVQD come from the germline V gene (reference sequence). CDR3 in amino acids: CASRLDSSYEQYV. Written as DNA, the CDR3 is TGCGCCAGCAGACTTGACAGTTCCTACGAGCAGTACGTC.

CDR3 residues: CASSYIPDTQYF. The CDR3 DNA reads as TGTGCCAGCAGCTACATCCCTGATACGCAGTATTTT. The gene calls are TRBV11-2 and TRBJ2-3; the D is unclear. Per germline, CDR1 SGHAT and CDR2 FQNNGV. This CDR3 has 12 amino acids. Trimming removed 4 bases at V and 6 bases at J, with 8 bases between.

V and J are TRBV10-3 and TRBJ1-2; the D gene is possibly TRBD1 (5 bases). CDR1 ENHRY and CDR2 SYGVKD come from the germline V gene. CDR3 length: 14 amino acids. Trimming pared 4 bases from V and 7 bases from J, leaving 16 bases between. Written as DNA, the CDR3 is TGTGCCATCAGTGGCGTCAGGGCAACTGGTGGCTACACCTTC. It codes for CAISGVRATGGYTF.

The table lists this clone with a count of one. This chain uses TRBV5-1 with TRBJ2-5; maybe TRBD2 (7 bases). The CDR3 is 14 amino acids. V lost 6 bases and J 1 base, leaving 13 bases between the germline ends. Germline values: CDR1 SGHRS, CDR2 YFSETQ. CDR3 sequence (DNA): TGCGCCAGCAATAGGGAGGGGGGCCAAGAGACCCAGTACTTC. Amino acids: CASNREGGQETQYF.

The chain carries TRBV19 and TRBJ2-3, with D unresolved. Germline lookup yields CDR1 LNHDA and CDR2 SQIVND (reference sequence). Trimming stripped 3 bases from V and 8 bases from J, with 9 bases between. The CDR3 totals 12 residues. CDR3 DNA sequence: TGTGCCAGTAGTATGGATACAAGTACGCAGTATTTT. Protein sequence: CASSMDTSTQYF.

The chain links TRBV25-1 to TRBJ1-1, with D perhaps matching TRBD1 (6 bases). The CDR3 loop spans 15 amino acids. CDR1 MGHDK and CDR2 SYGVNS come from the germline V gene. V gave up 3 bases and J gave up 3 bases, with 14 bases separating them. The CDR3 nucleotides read TGTGCCAGCAGTGATTATACAGGGTTGGACACTGAAGCTTTCTTT. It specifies CASSDYTGLDTEAFF.

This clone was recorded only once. CDR3 loop: CASSEALQGWALHF. As DNA, the CDR3 is TGTGCCAGCAGTGAAGCGCTTCAAGGATGGGCCCTCCACTTT. The chain joins TRBV2 to TRBJ1-6; D is unclear. In germline, CDR1 is SNHLY, CDR2 FYNNEI. V was trimmed by 0 bases and J by 14 bases, leaving 14 bases between them. The CDR3 contains 14 residues.

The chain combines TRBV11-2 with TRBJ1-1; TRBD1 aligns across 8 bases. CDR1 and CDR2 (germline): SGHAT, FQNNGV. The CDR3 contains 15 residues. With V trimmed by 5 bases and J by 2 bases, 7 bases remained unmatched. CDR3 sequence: CASSEFRGRNTEAFF. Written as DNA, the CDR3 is TGTGCCAGCAGCGAATTCAGGGGGCGAAACACTGAAGCTTTCTTT.

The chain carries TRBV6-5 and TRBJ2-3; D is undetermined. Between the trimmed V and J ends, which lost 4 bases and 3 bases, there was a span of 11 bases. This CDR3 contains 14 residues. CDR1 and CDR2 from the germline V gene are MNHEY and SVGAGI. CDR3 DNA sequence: TGTGCCAGCAGTTCCCCAGGCCTGACAGATACGCAGTATTTT. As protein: CASSSPGLTDTQYF.

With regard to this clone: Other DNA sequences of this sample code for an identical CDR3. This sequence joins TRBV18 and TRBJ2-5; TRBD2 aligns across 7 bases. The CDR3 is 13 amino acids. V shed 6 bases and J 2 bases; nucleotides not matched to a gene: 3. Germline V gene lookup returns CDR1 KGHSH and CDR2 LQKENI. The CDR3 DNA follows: TGTGCCAGCTCGCCGGGACTACAAGAGACCCAGTACTTC. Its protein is CASSPGLQETQYF.

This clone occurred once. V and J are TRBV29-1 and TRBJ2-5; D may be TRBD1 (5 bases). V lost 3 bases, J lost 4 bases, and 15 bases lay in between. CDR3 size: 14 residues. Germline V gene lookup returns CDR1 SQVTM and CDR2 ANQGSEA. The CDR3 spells CSVEAQGRAETQYF. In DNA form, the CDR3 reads TGCAGCGTTGAGGCTCAGGGTCGTGCAGAGACCCAGTACTTC.

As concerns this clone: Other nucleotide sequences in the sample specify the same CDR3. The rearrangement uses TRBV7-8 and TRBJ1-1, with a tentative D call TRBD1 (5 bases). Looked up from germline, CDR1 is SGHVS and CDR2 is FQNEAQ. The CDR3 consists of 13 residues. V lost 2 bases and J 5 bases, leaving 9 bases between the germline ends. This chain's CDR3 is CASSLTGNTEAFF. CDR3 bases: TGTGCCAGCAGCTTAACAGGCAATACTGAAGCTTTCTTT.

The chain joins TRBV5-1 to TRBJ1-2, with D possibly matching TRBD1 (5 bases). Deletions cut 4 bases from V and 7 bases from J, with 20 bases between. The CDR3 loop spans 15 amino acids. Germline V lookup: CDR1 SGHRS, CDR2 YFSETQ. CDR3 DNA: TGCGCCAGCAGCGTCGGGATTCTTACGGGGGGTGGCTACACCTTC. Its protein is CASSVGILTGGGYTF.

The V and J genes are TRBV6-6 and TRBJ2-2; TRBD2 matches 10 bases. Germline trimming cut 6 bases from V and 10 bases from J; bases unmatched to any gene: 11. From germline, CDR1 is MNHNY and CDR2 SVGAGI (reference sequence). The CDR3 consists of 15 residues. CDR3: CASRGERGGFKELFF. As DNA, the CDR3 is TGTGCCAGCAGGGGCGAGCGGGGGGGGTTCAAGGAGCTGTTTTTT.

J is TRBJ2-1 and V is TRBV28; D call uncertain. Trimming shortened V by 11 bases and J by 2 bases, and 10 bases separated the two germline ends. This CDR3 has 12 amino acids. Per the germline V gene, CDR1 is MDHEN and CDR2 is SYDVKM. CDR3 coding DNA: TGTGCCCTCGGTGACCCCTACAATGAGCAGTTCTTC. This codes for CALGDPYNEQFF.

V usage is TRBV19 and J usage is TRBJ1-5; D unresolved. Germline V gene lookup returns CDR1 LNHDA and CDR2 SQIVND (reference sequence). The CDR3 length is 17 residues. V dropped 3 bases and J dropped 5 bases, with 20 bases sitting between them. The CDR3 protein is CASSIRDLRSRDQPQHF. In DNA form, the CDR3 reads TGTGCCAGTAGTATCCGGGATCTCAGATCGAGGGATCAGCCCCAGCATTTT.

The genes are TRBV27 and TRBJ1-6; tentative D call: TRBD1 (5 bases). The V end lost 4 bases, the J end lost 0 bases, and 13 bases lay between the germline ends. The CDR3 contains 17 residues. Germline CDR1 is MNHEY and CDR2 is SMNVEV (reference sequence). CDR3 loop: CASSWAREYSYNSPLHF. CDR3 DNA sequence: TGTGCCAGCAGTTGGGCCAGGGAATACTCCTATAATTCACCCCTCCACTTT.

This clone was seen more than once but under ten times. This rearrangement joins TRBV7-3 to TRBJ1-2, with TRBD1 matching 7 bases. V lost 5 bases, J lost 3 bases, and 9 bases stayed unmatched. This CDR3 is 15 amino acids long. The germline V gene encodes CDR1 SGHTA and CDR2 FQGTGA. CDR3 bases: TGTGCCAGCAGCCCCCGAGGGGGCCTGGACTATGGCTACACCTTC. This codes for CASSPRGGLDYGYTF.

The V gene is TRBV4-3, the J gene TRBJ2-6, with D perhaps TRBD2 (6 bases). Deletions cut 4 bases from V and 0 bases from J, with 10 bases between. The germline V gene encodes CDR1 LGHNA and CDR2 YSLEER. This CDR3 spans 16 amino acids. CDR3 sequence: CASSPGLSSGANVLTF. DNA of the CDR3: TGCGCCAGCAGCCCGGGACTGAGCTCTGGGGCCAACGTCCTGACTTTC.

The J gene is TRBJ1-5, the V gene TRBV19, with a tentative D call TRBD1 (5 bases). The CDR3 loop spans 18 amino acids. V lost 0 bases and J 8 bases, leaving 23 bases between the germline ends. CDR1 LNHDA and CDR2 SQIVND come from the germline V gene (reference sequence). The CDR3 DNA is TGTGCCAGTAGTATAGAGGGCCCGTCGGCCAGGGTGGGAAAGCCCCAGCATTTT. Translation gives CASSIEGPSARVGKPQHF.

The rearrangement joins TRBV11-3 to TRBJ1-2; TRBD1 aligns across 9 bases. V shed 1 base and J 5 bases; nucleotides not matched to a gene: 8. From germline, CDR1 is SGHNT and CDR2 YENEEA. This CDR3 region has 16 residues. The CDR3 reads CASSLVGTGRPYGYTF. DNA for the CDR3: TGTGCCAGCAGCTTAGTTGGGACAGGGAGACCTTATGGCTACACCTTC.

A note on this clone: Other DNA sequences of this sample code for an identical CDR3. The CDR3 DNA reads TGTGCCAGCAGCTTGGAAAATTCACCCCTCCACTTT. Amino acids: CASSLENSPLHF. The V call is TRBV5-4, the J call TRBJ1-6, with D unresolved. Trimming cost V 0 bases and J 7 bases, with 2 bases left between them. Germline V CDR1 and CDR2: SGHNT, YYREEE (reference sequence). The CDR3 spans 12 residues.

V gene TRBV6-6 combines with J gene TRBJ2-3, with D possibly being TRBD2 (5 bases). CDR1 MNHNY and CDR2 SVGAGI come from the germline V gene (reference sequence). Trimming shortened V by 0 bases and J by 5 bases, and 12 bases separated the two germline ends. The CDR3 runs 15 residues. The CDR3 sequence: CASSYSRVRVDTQYF. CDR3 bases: TGTGCCAGCAGTTACTCGAGGGTGAGGGTAGATACGCAGTATTTT.